This TCR beta chain was identified during a study of shared T cell receptors in the human thymus. The table came from immunoSEQ multiplex PCR; TCRdb's copy has only in-frame clones and leaves some out. The table has roughly 660,000 clones, more than 75% seen once; the top ten hold around 0.0099%. These data were also reused for a study on human thymus T cells. From that report: Donor material was obtained from healthy Finnish infants undergoing corrective surgery for congenital heart defects. Thymic samples were excised during corrective heart operations. Related studies noted strongly shared thymic repertoires across unrelated people.

The origin of this receptor is a boy in the first two years of life with a congenital heart defect. Material for sequencing was thymocytes.

The CDR3: CASGRDLPYEQYF. In DNA form, the CDR3 reads TGTGCCAGCGGGCGGGACCTCCCCTACGAGCAGTACTTC. This chain links TRBV28 with TRBJ2-7; maybe TRBD2 (6 bases). Trimming stripped 8 bases from V and 2 bases from J, with 13 bases between. The CDR3 runs 13 residues. CDR1 and CDR2 from the germline V gene are MDHEN and SYDVKM.